Listed here is a single T cell receptor beta chain. Its cognate antigen is unknown. Germline CDR1 is SGHVS and CDR2 is FNYEAQ. After removal of 2 bases from V and 4 bases from J, the junction contained 7 bases not matched to a gene. This CDR3 region has 18 residues. This entry is derived from a study of Graves' ophthalmopathy and Graves' hyperthyroidism. Study outcomes and limitations: Ophthalmopathy progression was predicted with around 71% sensitivity and about 72% specificity. Researchers report that a 13-signature model separated ophthalmopathy from stable hyperthyroidism, posting 87.88% sensitivity and about 78% specificity.

Other autoimmune diseases, uncontrolled infections, pregnancy and lactation each led to patient exclusion. PBMCs were isolated from a roughly 10 ml sample of fresh peripheral blood. Amplification of the TCR beta CDR3 regions used RNA transcripts (as template). An opening RT-PCR round employed HTBI primers and preceded a second-round multiplex PCR. TCRdb reprocessed the multiplex PCR reads via MiXCR and lists one record per CDR3 protein. Of about 740,000 distinct CDR3 sequences listed, roughly 41% are singletons. The material sequenced was peripheral blood. The sequence came from an adult man with Graves' ophthalmopathy. V gene TRBV7-6 combines with J gene TRBJ2-2; TRBD2 aligns across 13 bases. CDR3 protein: CASSLYGTSGAFTGELFF. Here the CDR3 DNA reads TGTGCCAGCAGCTTATACGGGACTAGCGGGGCTTTCACCGGGGAGCTGTTTTTT.